Listed below are T cell receptor beta chains from one sample, sequenced in a study of patients and donors after allogeneic stem cell transplantation. TCRdb ran MiXCR on the RT-PCR reads and lists one entry per CDR3 protein. The data hold about a million distinct CDR3 sequences, with roughly 18% observed a single time. Sequenced: blood, either unsorted or a sorted T cell fraction (not recorded which). These receptors originate from a human donor who was either an allogeneic HSCT recipient or a stem cell or donor lymphocyte infusion donor (not recorded which). It is not recorded whose cells these are; they may come from a transplant donor. Each CDR3 is given with its conserved first and last residue. A D gene is named only where the DNA matches it firmly. Not every row has a clone size; where given, it reads once, few, many or a size class.

j_call: TRBJ2-7
v_call: TRBV5-1
clone_size: few
d_call: NA
cdr3_nt: TGCGCCAGCAGCCCTATTCCTGAACTCAAATACGAGCAGTACTTC
cdr3_aa: CASSPIPELKYEQYF

j_call: TRBJ2-5
v_call: TRBV19
clone_size: NA
d_call: TRBD2
cdr3_nt: TGTGCCAGTAGTAGCAAACTTAGCGGGACGGGGACCCAGTACTTC
cdr3_aa: CASSSKLSGTGTQYF

j_call: TRBJ1-1
v_call: TRBV12-3/TRBV12-4
clone_size: few
d_call: TRBD1
cdr3_nt: TGTGCCAGCAGTTCGACAGGGAGTAGTTTCTTT
cdr3_aa: CASSSTGSSFF

j_call: TRBJ1-1
v_call: TRBV6-1
clone_size: NA
d_call: NA
cdr3_nt: TGTGCCAGCAATCCCCCTCCGGGAGGGAACACTGAAGCTTTCTTT
cdr3_aa: CASNPPPGGNTEAFF

j_call: TRBJ2-2
v_call: TRBV9
clone_size: NA
d_call: NA
cdr3_nt: TGTGCCAGCGGGGTCAGGGGGGACCCCGGGGAGCTGTTTTTT
cdr3_aa: CASGVRGDPGELFF

j_call: TRBJ1-3
v_call: TRBV28
clone_size: NA
d_call: NA
cdr3_nt: TGTGCCAGCGCCTCGGGGGGCCCTGGAAACACCATATATTTT
cdr3_aa: CASASGGPGNTIYF

j_call: TRBJ2-3
v_call: TRBV20-1
clone_size: NA
d_call: TRBD1
cdr3_nt: TGCAGTGCTCCCCGGGACAGGGACCACACAGATACGCAGTATTTT
cdr3_aa: CSAPRDRDHTDTQYF

j_call: TRBJ1-1
v_call: TRBV4-2
clone_size: many
d_call: NA
cdr3_nt: TGTGCCAGCAGCCAAGATCGCCGGAACACTGAAGCTTTCTTT
cdr3_aa: CASSQDRRNTEAFF

j_call: TRBJ1-1
v_call: TRBV5-1
clone_size: NA
d_call: NA
cdr3_nt: TGCGCCAGCAGCTATCAAGGAGATCTGAACACTGAAGCTTTCTTT
cdr3_aa: CASSYQGDLNTEAFF

j_call: TRBJ2-7
v_call: TRBV21-1
clone_size: many
d_call: NA
cdr3_nt: TGTGCCAGCAGCAAAGAGCACCGGGAGGTCGTCGAGCAGTACTTC
cdr3_aa: CASSKEHREVVEQYF

j_call: TRBJ2-1
v_call: TRBV9
clone_size: many
d_call: TRBD1
cdr3_nt: TGTGCCAGCAGCGCCCGAGGACAGGGGCTACGGTACAATGAGCAGTTCTTC
cdr3_aa: CASSARGQGLRYNEQFF

j_call: TRBJ1-2
v_call: TRBV7-2
clone_size: NA
d_call: NA
cdr3_nt: TGTGCCAGCAGCTTAAGACAGCCCACTTATGGCTACACCTTC
cdr3_aa: CASSLRQPTYGYTF

j_call: TRBJ1-4
v_call: TRBV20-1
clone_size: NA
d_call: TRBD1
cdr3_nt: TGCAGTGCTAGAGATCTACAGGGGGGAAAACTGTTTTTT
cdr3_aa: CSARDLQGGKLFF

j_call: TRBJ2-3
v_call: TRBV11-2
clone_size: NA
d_call: TRBD1
cdr3_nt: TGTGCCAGCAGCCGGGACAGGGGGCGCGCAGATACGCAGTATTTT
cdr3_aa: CASSRDRGRADTQYF

j_call: TRBJ1-2
v_call: TRBV6-1
clone_size: few
d_call: NA
cdr3_nt: TGTGCCAGCTCTAGACGAGGGGCCTATGGCTACACCTTC
cdr3_aa: CASSRRGAYGYTF

j_call: TRBJ2-5
v_call: TRBV20-1
clone_size: NA
d_call: NA
cdr3_nt: TGCAGTGCGCGCAGGCGGGAGACCCAGTACTTC
cdr3_aa: CSARRRETQYF

j_call: TRBJ2-7
v_call: TRBV6-5
clone_size: NA
d_call: NA
cdr3_nt: TGTGCCAGCAGTTATAGGCGCAGTAGTGACTCCTACGAGCAGTACTTC
cdr3_aa: CASSYRRSSDSYEQYF

j_call: TRBJ1-4
v_call: TRBV27
clone_size: few
d_call: NA
cdr3_nt: TGTGCCAGCAAAAGGGGGAAATATGAAAAACTGTTTTTT
cdr3_aa: CASKRGKYEKLFF

j_call: TRBJ2-7
v_call: TRBV5-1
clone_size: NA
d_call: NA
cdr3_nt: TGCGCCAGCAGCTTCGTCGCCAGGGGAAGATTACGACCCTACGAGCAGTACTTC
cdr3_aa: CASSFVARGRLRPYEQYF

j_call: TRBJ2-7
v_call: TRBV28
clone_size: NA
d_call: TRBD1
cdr3_nt: TGTGCCAGCAGTATCCGGGACAGGTTCGACGAGCAGTACTTC
cdr3_aa: CASSIRDRFDEQYF

j_call: TRBJ1-5
v_call: TRBV4-2
clone_size: few
d_call: NA
cdr3_nt: TGTGCCAGCAGCCAAGATAGTCAGCCCCAGCATTTT
cdr3_aa: CASSQDSQPQHF

j_call: TRBJ1-1
v_call: TRBV12-3/TRBV12-4
clone_size: NA
d_call: NA
cdr3_nt: TGTGCCAGCAGAACCGGGACCTTAGTCACTGAAGCTTTCTTT
cdr3_aa: CASRTGTLVTEAFF

j_call: TRBJ1-1
v_call: TRBV5-6
clone_size: NA
d_call: NA
cdr3_nt: TGTGCCAGCAGCCTGCCCTTAGGTAACACTGAAGCTTTCTTT
cdr3_aa: CASSLPLGNTEAFF

j_call: TRBJ2-7
v_call: TRBV5-6
clone_size: few
d_call: TRBD1
cdr3_nt: TGTGCCAGCAGCAAAGACAGGGCATTACCCTACGAGCAGTACTTC
cdr3_aa: CASSKDRALPYEQYF

j_call: TRBJ2-2
v_call: TRBV7-3
clone_size: few
d_call: NA
cdr3_nt: TGTGCCAGCAGCTTAATACCCAAAGCGACGAACACCGGGGAGCTGTTTTTT
cdr3_aa: CASSLIPKATNTGELFF

j_call: TRBJ1-4
v_call: TRBV28
clone_size: NA
d_call: NA
cdr3_nt: TGTGCCACCGGGGGCCGGACACGGGTTGAAAAACTGTTTTTT
cdr3_aa: CATGGRTRVEKLFF

j_call: TRBJ2-3
v_call: TRBV4-3
clone_size: NA
d_call: NA
cdr3_nt: TGCGCCAGCAGCCAAGGAGAGGCTAGAACAGATACGCAGTATTTT
cdr3_aa: CASSQGEARTDTQYF

j_call: TRBJ2-3
v_call: TRBV2
clone_size: NA
d_call: TRBD2
cdr3_nt: TGTGCCAGCAGTGAAGGTTGGACTAGGATCACGCCCACAGATACGCAGTATTTT
cdr3_aa: CASSEGWTRITPTDTQYF